These 30 T cell receptor beta chains were sequenced from one sample in a study of blood T cell repertoires in COVID-19. Only in-frame clones appear in the TCRdb table, and some are missing; sequencing was by immunoSEQ multiplex PCR. This table has 150,000 or so clones, roughly four fifths appearing once. Sequencing was carried out using peripheral blood. These receptors all stem from a human donor with acute or convalescent COVID-19. The donor label of this sample is uncertain.

This sequence joins TRBV6-5 and TRBJ2-2, with 8 nucleotides matching TRBD1. Germline assignment: CDR1 MNHEY and CDR2 SVGAGI. The CDR3 has 15 amino acids. V was pared by 5 bases and J by 6 bases, with 8 bases of the junction left unmatched. CDR3 loop: CASSTRGRDPGELFF. CDR3 nucleotides: TGTGCCAGCAGTACCAGGGGGCGGGATCCCGGGGAGCTGTTTTTT.

V usage is TRBV4-1 and J usage is TRBJ2-7, with D tentatively TRBD1 (5 bases). This CDR3 contains 15 residues. V was clipped by 2 bases and J by 2 bases, with 13 bases between them. The germline V gene encodes CDR1 MGHRA and CDR2 YSYEKL. CDR3: CASSQFPQGPYEQYF. CDR3 bases: TGCGCCAGCAGCCAATTCCCTCAGGGCCCCTACGAGCAGTACTTC.

The chain carries TRBV3-1 (or the pseudogene TRBV3-2) and TRBJ1-2; D possibly corresponds to TRBD1 (5 bases). The germline V gene encodes CDR1 LGHDT and CDR2 YNNKEL (reference sequence). The CDR3 is 16 residues long. V was shortened by 4 bases and J by 3 bases, with 18 bases between the two germline ends. The CDR3 spells CASSLGRGSYYYGYTF. The CDR3 DNA reads as TGTGCCAGCAGCCTCGGGAGGGGCTCGTATTACTATGGCTACACCTTC.

The V call is TRBV3-1 (or the pseudogene TRBV3-2), the J call TRBJ1-6, with D perhaps matching TRBD1 (6 bases). The CDR3 sequence is 14 residues long. Trimming removed 3 bases from V and 5 bases from J, with 8 bases in between. Germline assignment: CDR1 LGHDT and CDR2 YNNKEL (reference sequence). CDR3: CASSHRQDNSPLHF. DNA of the CDR3: TGTGCCAGCAGCCATCGACAGGATAATTCACCCCTCCACTTT.

The chain combines TRBV7-2 with TRBJ2-7, with D maybe TRBD2 (6 bases). The CDR3 loop spans 15 amino acids. Germline V gene sequence: CDR1 SGHTA, CDR2 FQGNSA. Trimming pared 5 bases from V and 4 bases from J, leaving 18 bases between. The CDR3 reads CASSDNRDSRYEQYF. The CDR3 coding sequence is TGTGCCAGCAGCGACAACCGGGACTCCAGGTACGAGCAGTACTTC. Combining the CDR3 with reference TRBV7-2 and TRBJ2-7 gives the whole variable domain GAGVSQSPSNKVTEKGKDVELRCDPISGHTALYWYRQSLGQGLEFLIYFQGNSAPDKSGLPSDRFSAERTGGSVSTLTIQRTQQEDSAVYLCASSDNRDSRYEQYFGPGTRLTVT.

V usage is TRBV30 and J usage is TRBJ1-2, with a possible D match to TRBD1 (5 bases). This CDR3 is 14 amino acids long. Trimming cost V 0 bases and J 9 bases, with 17 bases left between them. Germline CDR1 reads GTSNPN; CDR2 reads SVGIG (reference sequence). CDR3 sequence (DNA): TGTGCCTGGAGTGTACTGGGGGGACGTAGTCGCTACACCTTC. The encoded protein is CAWSVLGGRSRYTF.

This rearrangement joins TRBV2 to TRBJ1-5, with D perhaps TRBD1 (5 bases). The V end was cut by 1 base, the J end by 7 bases, with 14 bases between. The CDR3 has 15 residues. The germline V gene encodes CDR1 SNHLY and CDR2 FYNNEI. The CDR3 loop is CASSEGRGAGQPQHF. CDR3 DNA sequence: TGTGCCAGCAGTGAAGGGAGGGGCGCGGGCCAGCCCCAGCATTTT. Based on the CDR3 plus reference TRBV2 and TRBJ1-5, the full variable domain is EPEVTQTPSHQVTQMGQEVILRCVPISNHLYFYWYRQILGQKVEFLVSFYNNEISEKSEIFDDQFSVERPDGSNFTLKIRSTKLEDSAMYFCASSEGRGAGQPQHFGDGTRLSIL.

This chain connects TRBV6-5 to TRBJ2-7; perhaps TRBD1 as D (7 bases). This CDR3 has 15 residues. V gave up 6 bases and J gave up 4 bases, with 19 bases separating them. Germline CDR1 reads MNHEY; CDR2 reads SVGAGI. CDR3 coding DNA: TGTGCCAGCAGGCCAGGGGGGTCCGGGGTTTACGAGCAGTACTTC. It translates to CASRPGGSGVYEQYF.

This clone was observed many times. The chain carries TRBV30 and TRBJ1-4; D is ambiguous. This CDR3 region has 14 residues. V lost 2 bases, J lost 9 bases, and 16 bases lay in between. Germline loops: CDR1 GTSNPN, CDR2 SVGIG (reference sequence). The CDR3 region has the DNA TGTGCCTGGAGTTCCACACGGGGTGGTCAAAAACTGTTTTTT. It is translated as CAWSSTRGGQKLFF.

J is TRBJ2-5 and V is TRBV3-1 (or the pseudogene TRBV3-2); D is perhaps TRBD2 (6 bases). The length of the CDR3 is 13 residues. Germline-derived CDR1 and CDR2 are LGHDT and YNNKEL (reference sequence). With 5 bases removed from V and 5 bases from J, the gap between germline ends came to 12 bases. CDR3 region: CASSRRGEETQYF. CDR3 nucleotide sequence: TGTGCCAGCAGCAGGAGGGGAGAGGAGACCCAGTACTTC.

The V gene is TRBV7-2, the J gene TRBJ1-1; no clear D. Trimming pared 3 bases from V and 1 base from J, leaving 9 bases between. The CDR3 consists of 14 residues. Per germline, CDR1 SGHTA and CDR2 FQGNSA. This CDR3 is CASSFPWRNTEAFF. The DNA for the CDR3 is TGTGCCAGCAGCTTTCCGTGGAGGAACACTGAAGCTTTCTTT.

This clone appeared a few times. This chain links TRBV4-3 with TRBJ1-5; D is ambiguous. This CDR3 comprises 15 residues. V was shortened by 0 bases and J by 6 bases, with 12 bases between the two germline ends. CDR1 LGHNA and CDR2 YSLEER come from the germline V gene. DNA for the CDR3: TGCGCCAGCAGCCAAGAACTAGACCAGAGTCAGCCCCAGCATTTT. It translates to CASSQELDQSQPQHF.

The chain employs TRBV7-9 and TRBJ1-4; TRBD1 matches at 7 bases. The CDR3 runs 15 residues. The germline V gene encodes CDR1 SEHNR and CDR2 FQNEAQ (reference sequence). The junction had 11 bases not matched to a gene; V was cut back by 2 bases and J by 11 bases. CDR3 sequence reads: CASSLSGQGVGKLFF. The CDR3 bases are TGTGCCAGCAGCTTAAGTGGCCAGGGGGTAGGGAAACTGTTTTTT.

CDR3 protein: CASSQGHRGSTDTQYF. The CDR3 region has the DNA TGCGCCAGCAGCCAAGGCCACCGGGGGAGCACAGATACGCAGTATTTT. The chain is built from TRBV4-3 and TRBJ2-3; D may be TRBD2 (6 bases). This CDR3 spans 16 amino acids. Trimming left V 1 base short and J 0 bases short, with 11 bases between. Germline V lookup: CDR1 LGHNA, CDR2 YSLEER.

The rearrangement links TRBV7-9 to TRBJ1-1; the D is unclear. The germline V and J ends were trimmed by 1 base and 5 bases, with 11 bases remaining between them. This CDR3 has 14 amino acids. Germline-derived CDR1 and CDR2 are SEHNR and FQNEAQ (reference sequence). The CDR3 protein is CASSLVIERTEAFF. The CDR3 bases are TGTGCCAGCAGCTTAGTAATCGAGAGGACTGAAGCTTTCTTT.

The chain is built from TRBV27 and TRBJ1-6; TRBD1 matches at 8 bases. V dropped 3 bases and J dropped 5; count of bases not matched to a gene: 3. Germline V gene sequence: CDR1 MNHEY, CDR2 SMNVEV (reference sequence). The CDR3 consists of 15 residues. The CDR3 spells CASSFGQGNNSPLHF. Written as DNA, the CDR3 is TGTGCCAGCAGTTTTGGACAGGGCAATAATTCACCCCTCCACTTT.

This clone is a singleton in its sample. V gene TRBV25-1 combines with J gene TRBJ2-7; D is undetermined. Germline loops: CDR1 MGHDK, CDR2 SYGVNS. CDR3 size: 16 residues. V was clipped by 6 bases and J by 2 bases, with 20 bases between them. DNA for the CDR3: TGTGCCAGCAGCGCCCCTCGTGGGTTCCGGGCCTACGAGCAGTACTTC. It specifies CASSAPRGFRAYEQYF.

The rearrangement uses TRBV7-2 and TRBJ1-2, with D unresolved. The V gene lost 7 bases and the J gene lost 0 bases, with 9 bases spanning the gap. Germline-derived CDR1 and CDR2 are SGHTA and FQGNSA. This CDR3 comprises 13 residues. CDR3 nucleotide sequence: TGTGCCAGCAATCCCGGGGCTAACTATGGCTACACCTTC. Its translation is CASNPGANYGYTF.

The rearrangement joins TRBV19 to TRBJ1-4; possible D gene TRBD1, 6 bases. V was pared by 11 bases and J by 5 bases, with 21 bases between. The CDR3 is made up of 15 amino acids. Germline V gene lookup returns CDR1 LNHDA and CDR2 SQIVND (reference sequence). In DNA form, the CDR3 reads TGTGCCTCCTCAAGGGGGAACAGTATCAATGAAAAACTGTTTTTT. Its translation is CASSRGNSINEKLFF.

The J gene is TRBJ2-7, the V gene TRBV3-1 (or the pseudogene TRBV3-2); 9 nucleotides line up with TRBD2. There are 15 residues in the CDR3. Germline values: CDR1 LGHDT, CDR2 YNNKEL (reference sequence). After removal of 1 base from V and 4 bases from J, the junction contained 5 bases not matched to a gene. This chain's CDR3 is CASSQGPSGVYEQYF. The CDR3 nucleotides are TGTGCCAGCAGCCAAGGGCCTAGCGGGGTTTACGAGCAGTACTTC.

The chain joins TRBV14 to TRBJ2-3; D is perhaps TRBD2 (7 bases). V was trimmed by 4 bases and J by 2 bases, leaving 13 bases between them. Germline lookup yields CDR1 SGHDN and CDR2 FVKESK. This CDR3 region has 15 residues. CDR3 sequence: CASSPRGGLTDTQYF. In DNA, the CDR3 is TGTGCCAGCAGCCCAAGGGGGGGACTCACAGATACGCAGTATTTT.

The J gene is TRBJ1-5, the V gene TRBV10-3; 9 bases match TRBD1. The CDR3 loop spans 14 amino acids. J gave up 6 bases and V 4 bases, and 4 bases lay outside the gene matches. Germline V gene sequence: CDR1 ENHRY, CDR2 SYGVKD. CDR3 region: CAISGDREIQPQHF. CDR3 nucleotide sequence: TGTGCCATCAGTGGGGACAGGGAGATTCAGCCCCAGCATTTT.

This chain uses TRBV10-3 with TRBJ1-1; weak D call: TRBD1 (5 bases). The CDR3 spans 15 residues. V dropped 5 bases and J dropped 2 bases, with 15 bases sitting between them. From germline, CDR1 is ENHRY and CDR2 SYGVKD. This CDR3 is CAISTVTGVNTEAFF. CDR3 DNA: TGTGCCATCAGTACTGTAACAGGCGTCAACACTGAAGCTTTCTTT.

The chain couples TRBV15 to TRBJ1-4; the D gene is possibly TRBD1 (6 bases). From germline, CDR1 is LNHNV and CDR2 YYDKDF (reference sequence). Trimming shortened V by 0 bases and J by 1 base, and 15 bases separated the two germline ends. The CDR3 contains 18 residues. The chain's CDR3 is CATSRETLRGGTNEKLFF. The CDR3, as DNA: TGTGCCACCAGCAGAGAAACTTTGAGAGGGGGAACTAATGAAAAACTGTTTTTT.

The chain joins TRBV6-2 or TRBV6-3 to TRBJ1-6, with D uncertain. The CDR3 is 12 amino acids. Germline V lookup: CDR1 MNHEY, CDR2 SVGEGT. V dropped 6 bases and J dropped 9 bases, with 9 bases sitting between them. This CDR3 is CASSELSSPLHF. CDR3 nucleotide sequence: TGTGCCAGCAGCGAATTGAGTTCACCCCTCCACTTT.

This chain joins TRBV5-1 and TRBJ1-2, with D perhaps TRBD1 (6 bases). Trimming shortened V by 0 bases and J by 8 bases, and 17 bases separated the two germline ends. The germline V gene has CDR1 SGHRS and CDR2 YFSETQ. This CDR3 spans 15 amino acids. The CDR3 spells CASSLATGSPWGYTF. DNA for the CDR3: TGCGCCAGCAGCTTGGCGACAGGTTCGCCATGGGGCTACACCTTC.

The rearrangement joins TRBV4-2 to TRBJ2-7; TRBD1 agrees at 10 bases. The germline gives CDR1 LGHNA, CDR2 YNFKEQ. V lost 3 bases to trimming and J lost 3 bases; unmatched junction nucleotides: 8. The CDR3 sequence is 16 residues long. The CDR3 spells CASSQVAGTGVYEQYF. The CDR3 DNA reads TGTGCCAGCAGCCAGGTAGCCGGGACAGGGGTCTACGAGCAGTACTTC.

The rearrangement joins TRBV2 to TRBJ2-3; the D is unclear. Deletions cut 8 bases from V and 0 bases from J, with 9 bases between. The CDR3 is made up of 13 amino acids. CDR1 is SNHLY and CDR2 is FYNNEI in the germline V gene. The CDR3 sequence: CASLSPSTDTQYF. Here the CDR3 DNA reads TGTGCCAGCTTGAGCCCCAGCACAGATACGCAGTATTTT.

The gene calls are TRBV27 and TRBJ1-4, with 7 bases that match TRBD1. This CDR3 is 14 amino acids long. Germline CDR1 is MNHEY and CDR2 is SMNVEV (reference sequence). V shed 3 bases and J 7 bases; nucleotides not matched to a gene: 5. The CDR3 here is CASSLTGLGEKLFF. The CDR3 DNA follows: TGTGCCAGCAGTTTGACAGGGTTGGGTGAAAAACTGTTTTTT.

A few counts support this clone. The chain employs TRBV5-6 and TRBJ1-1, with D perhaps matching TRBD1 (6 bases). Germline CDR1 reads SGHDT; CDR2 reads YYEEEE. This CDR3 contains 14 residues. Trimming took 3 bases from V and 8 from J, leaving 17 bases between them. CDR3: CASSWAVIRGEAFF. Written as DNA, the CDR3 is TGTGCCAGCAGCTGGGCTGTGATAAGGGGGGAAGCTTTCTTT.